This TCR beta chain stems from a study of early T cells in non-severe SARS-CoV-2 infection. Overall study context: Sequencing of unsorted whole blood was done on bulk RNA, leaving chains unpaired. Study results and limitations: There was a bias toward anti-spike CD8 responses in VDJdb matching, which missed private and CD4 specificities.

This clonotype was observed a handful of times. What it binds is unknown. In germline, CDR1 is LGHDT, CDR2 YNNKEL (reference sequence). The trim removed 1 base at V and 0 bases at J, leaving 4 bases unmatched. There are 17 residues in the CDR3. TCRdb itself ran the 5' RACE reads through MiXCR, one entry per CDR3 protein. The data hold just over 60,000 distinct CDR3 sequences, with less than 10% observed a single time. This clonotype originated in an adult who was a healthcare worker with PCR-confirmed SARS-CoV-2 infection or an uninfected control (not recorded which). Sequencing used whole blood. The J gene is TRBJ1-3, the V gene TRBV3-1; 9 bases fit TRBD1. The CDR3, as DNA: TGTGCCAGCAGCCAAGCCCAACAGGGGGCCTCTGGAAACACCATATATTTT. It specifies CASSQAQQGASGNTIYF.